The 3 T cell receptor beta chains presented below share a single source sample, sequenced in a study of early T cells in non-severe SARS-CoV-2 infection. TCRdb reprocessed the 5' RACE reads via MiXCR and lists one record per CDR3 protein. Of around 57,000 distinct CDR3 sequences listed, over 4.5% are singletons. Source: whole blood, taken at baseline. The receptors stem from an adult who was a healthcare worker with PCR-confirmed SARS-CoV-2 infection or an uninfected control (not recorded which).

This chain uses TRBV10-3 with TRBJ2-6; D unresolved. Germline V lookup: CDR1 ENHRY, CDR2 SYGVKD. Trimming took 2 bases from V and 0 from J, leaving 5 bases between them. This CDR3 has 15 amino acids. The CDR3 DNA follows: TGTGCCATCAGTGAGCACAGCTCTGGGGCCAACGTCCTGACTTTC. Its protein is CAISEHSSGANVLTF.

This clonotype has at least ten counts. This CDR3 reads CASSPRQGQPQHF. CDR3 in DNA: TGTGCCAGCAGCCCGCGACAGGGACAGCCCCAGCATTTT. The V call is TRBV7-8, the J call TRBJ1-5, with 7 positions matching TRBD1. Germline values: CDR1 SGHVS, CDR2 FQNEAQ. The CDR3 runs to 13 residues. The junction had 5 bases not matched to a gene; V was cut back by 5 bases and J by 7 bases. The complete variable domain, with remaining parts taken from reference TRBV7-8 and TRBJ1-5, reads GAGVSQSPRYKVAKRGQDVALRCDPISGHVSLFWYQQALGQGPEFLTYFQNEAQLDKSGLPSDRFFAERPEGSVSTLKIQRTQQEDSAVYLCASSPRQGQPQHFGDGTRLSIL.

The J gene is TRBJ2-3, the V gene TRBV5-1; 10 bases line up with TRBD2. CDR1 and CDR2 (germline): SGHRS, YFSETQ. The CDR3 extends over 17 amino acids. V trimming: 4 bases; J trimming: 0 bases; junction bases outside the gene matches: 8. The CDR3 DNA reads TGCGCCAGCAGCGCGCGACTAGCGGGTGGGAGCACAGATACGCAGTATTTT. Translating gives CASSARLAGGSTDTQYF.